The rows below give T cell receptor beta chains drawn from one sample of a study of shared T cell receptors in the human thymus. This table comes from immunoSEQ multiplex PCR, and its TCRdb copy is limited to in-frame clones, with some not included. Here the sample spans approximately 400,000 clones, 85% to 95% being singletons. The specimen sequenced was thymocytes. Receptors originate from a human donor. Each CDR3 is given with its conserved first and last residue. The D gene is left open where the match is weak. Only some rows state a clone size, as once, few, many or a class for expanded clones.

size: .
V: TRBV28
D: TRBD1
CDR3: CASRLTGPGEQYF

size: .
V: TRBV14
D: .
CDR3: CASSHSHSEETQYF

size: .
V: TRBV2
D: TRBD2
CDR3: CASSERGEGSLFYEQYF

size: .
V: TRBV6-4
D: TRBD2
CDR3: CASSDSITSGRAETDTQYF

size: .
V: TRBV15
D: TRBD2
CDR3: CATSRGEGLGGTDTQYF

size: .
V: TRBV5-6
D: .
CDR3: CASTVRRVRPGNTIYF

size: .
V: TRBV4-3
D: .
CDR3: CASSLRPDGTPYEQYF

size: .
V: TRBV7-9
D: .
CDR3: CASRSGVTEAFF

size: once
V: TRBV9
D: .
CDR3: CASSVSDYEQFF

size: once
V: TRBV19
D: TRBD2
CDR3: CASNPGGEYEQYF